Sequencing of this T cell receptor (beta chain) was carried out in a study of CD8+ T cells in alopecia areata. Study-level background: Each of the treated patients was given oral tofacitinib, 5 to 10 mg twice daily, for moderate-to-severe alopecia areata. Study-wide points: Affected scalp, especially in alopecia totalis/universalis, had a higher clonality than normal scalp did. The treated group had a single nonresponder, limiting CD8+ expansion-response conclusions.

Reverse transcribed after extraction, RNA yielded cDNA as the sequencing template. Profiling relied on immunoSEQ multiplex PCR, and the TCRdb table lists in-frame clones only, not all of them. Counted here are 200,000 or so clones, 58% occurring once; the ten biggest clones make up 5.5%. The treatment here: oral pan-JAK inhibitor, 5-10 mg twice daily. Obtained from alopecia areata patients were lesional scalp punch biopsies along with peripheral blood. Details on this clone: Antigen specificity is unknown.

The CDR3 extends over 14 amino acids. V gave up 2 bases and J gave up 1 base, with 7 bases separating them. Per the germline V gene, CDR1 is LNHNV and CDR2 is YYDKDF (reference sequence). The chain recombines TRBV15 with TRBJ2-3, with TRBD2 as a possible D gene (5 bases). The sequence came from a human donor with alopecia areata. The sequencing used CD4+ T cells sorted from blood, collected at week 24, from a patient treated with tofacitinib. CDR3 bases: TGTGCCACCAGCAGATTTAGCGGCACAGATACGCAGTATTTT. It yields the protein CATSRFSGTDTQYF.